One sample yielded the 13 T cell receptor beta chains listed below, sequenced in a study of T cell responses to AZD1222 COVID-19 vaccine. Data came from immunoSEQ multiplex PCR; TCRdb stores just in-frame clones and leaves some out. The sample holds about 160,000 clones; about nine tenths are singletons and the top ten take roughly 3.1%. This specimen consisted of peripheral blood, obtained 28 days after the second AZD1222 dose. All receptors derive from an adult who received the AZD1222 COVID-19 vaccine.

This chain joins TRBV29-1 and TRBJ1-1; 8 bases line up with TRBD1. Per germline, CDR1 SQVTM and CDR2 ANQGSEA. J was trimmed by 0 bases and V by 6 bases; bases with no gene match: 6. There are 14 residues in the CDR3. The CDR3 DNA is TGCAGCGTCTCTCAGGGGGCTATGAACACTGAAGCTTTCTTT. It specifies CSVSQGAMNTEAFF.

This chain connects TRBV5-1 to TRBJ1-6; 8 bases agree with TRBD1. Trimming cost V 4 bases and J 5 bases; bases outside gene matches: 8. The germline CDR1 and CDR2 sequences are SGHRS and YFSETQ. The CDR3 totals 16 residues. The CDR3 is CASSTDRDWDNSPLHF. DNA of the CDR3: TGCGCCAGCAGCACGGACAGGGATTGGGATAATTCACCCCTCCACTTT.

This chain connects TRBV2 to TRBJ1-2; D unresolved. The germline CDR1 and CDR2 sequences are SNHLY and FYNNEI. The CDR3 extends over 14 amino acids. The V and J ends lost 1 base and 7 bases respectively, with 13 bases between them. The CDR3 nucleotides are TGTGCCAGCAGTGAAGGGTCGGAGCTTGGTGGCTACACCTTC. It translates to CASSEGSELGGYTF.

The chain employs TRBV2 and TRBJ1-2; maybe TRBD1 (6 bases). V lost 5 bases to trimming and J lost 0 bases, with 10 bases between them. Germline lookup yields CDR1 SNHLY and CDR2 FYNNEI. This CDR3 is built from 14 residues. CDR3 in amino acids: CASSPGTTNYGYTF. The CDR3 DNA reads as TGTGCCAGCAGTCCCGGGACAACTAACTATGGCTACACCTTC. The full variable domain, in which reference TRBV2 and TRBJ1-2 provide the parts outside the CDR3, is EPEVTQTPSHQVTQMGQEVILRCVPISNHLYFYWYRQILGQKVEFLVSFYNNEISEKSEIFDDQFSVERPDGSNFTLKIRSTKLEDSAMYFCASSPGTTNYGYTFGSGTRLTVV.

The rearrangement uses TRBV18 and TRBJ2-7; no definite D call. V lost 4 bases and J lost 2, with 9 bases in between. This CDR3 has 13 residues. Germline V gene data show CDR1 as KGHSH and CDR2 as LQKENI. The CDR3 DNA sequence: TGTGCCAGCTCACGCCCAGGAACCTACGAGCAGTACTTC. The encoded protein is CASSRPGTYEQYF.

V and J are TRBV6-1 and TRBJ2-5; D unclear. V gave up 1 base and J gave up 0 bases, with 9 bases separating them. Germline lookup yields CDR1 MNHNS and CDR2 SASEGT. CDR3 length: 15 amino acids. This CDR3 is CASSEDPAYQETQYF. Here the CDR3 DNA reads TGTGCCAGCAGTGAAGATCCAGCATACCAAGAGACCCAGTACTTC.

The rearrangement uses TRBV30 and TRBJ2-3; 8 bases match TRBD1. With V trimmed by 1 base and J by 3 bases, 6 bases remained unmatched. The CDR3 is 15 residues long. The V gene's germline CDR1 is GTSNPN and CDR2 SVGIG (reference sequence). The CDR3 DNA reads TGTGCCTGGAGTGGGCAGGGGGCGACGACAGATACGCAGTATTTT. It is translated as CAWSGQGATTDTQYF.

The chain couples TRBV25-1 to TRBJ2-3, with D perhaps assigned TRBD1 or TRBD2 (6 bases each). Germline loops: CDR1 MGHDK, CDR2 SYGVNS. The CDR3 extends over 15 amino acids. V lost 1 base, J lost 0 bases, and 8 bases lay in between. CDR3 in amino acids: CASSEWGASTDTQYF. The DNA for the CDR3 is TGTGCCAGCAGTGAATGGGGGGCTAGCACAGATACGCAGTATTTT.

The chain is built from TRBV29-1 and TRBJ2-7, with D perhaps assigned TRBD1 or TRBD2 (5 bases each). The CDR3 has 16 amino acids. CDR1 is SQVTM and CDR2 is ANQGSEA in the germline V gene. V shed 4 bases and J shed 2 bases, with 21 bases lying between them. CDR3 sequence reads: CSVVGRPTGATYEQYF. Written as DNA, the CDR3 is TGCAGCGTTGTAGGTAGACCTACCGGGGCTACCTACGAGCAGTACTTC.

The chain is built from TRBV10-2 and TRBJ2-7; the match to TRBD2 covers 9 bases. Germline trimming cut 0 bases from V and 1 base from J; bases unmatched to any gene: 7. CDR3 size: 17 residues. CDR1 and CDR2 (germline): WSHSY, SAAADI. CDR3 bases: TGCGCCAGCAGTGAGTCAGGAGCGGGAGGAACGTCCTACGAGCAGTACTTC. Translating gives CASSESGAGGTSYEQYF.

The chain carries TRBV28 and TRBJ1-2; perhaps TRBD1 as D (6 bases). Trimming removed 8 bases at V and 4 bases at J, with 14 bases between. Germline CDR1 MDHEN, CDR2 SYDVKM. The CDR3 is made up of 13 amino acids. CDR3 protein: CASLTLDSYGYTF. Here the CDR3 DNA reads TGTGCCAGCCTCACCTTGGACAGCTATGGCTACACCTTC.

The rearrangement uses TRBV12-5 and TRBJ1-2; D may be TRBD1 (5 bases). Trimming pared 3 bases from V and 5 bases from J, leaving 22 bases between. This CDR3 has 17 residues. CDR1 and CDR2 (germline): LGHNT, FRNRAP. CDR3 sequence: CASGFSPLGQASYGYTF. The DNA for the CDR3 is TGTGCTAGTGGTTTTAGCCCCCTGGGGCAGGCGTCTTATGGCTACACCTTC.

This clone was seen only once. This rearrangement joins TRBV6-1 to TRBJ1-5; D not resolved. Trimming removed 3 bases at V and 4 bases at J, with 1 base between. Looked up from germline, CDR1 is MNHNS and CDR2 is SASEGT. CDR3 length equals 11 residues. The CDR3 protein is CASSDNQPQHF. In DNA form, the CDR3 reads TGTGCCAGCAGTGATAATCAGCCCCAGCATTTT.